Below are 28 T cell receptor beta chains sequenced from a single sample in a study of T-cell memory formation after mild COVID-19. TCRdb re-called the 5' RACE reads with MiXCR, one entry per CDR3 protein. This sample carries under 300,000 distinct CDR3 sequences, approximately 7.6% of them seen once, and the ten largest clones take 20% to 25%. Specimen: PBMCs or a T cell subset sorted from them (not recorded which). The receptor source for this set is a man aged 18 to 29 who had mild COVID-19 (a few samples of this study predate the infection). Cell type and time point are not known.

The table lists this clonotype with a few counts. The rearrangement uses TRBV5-1 and TRBJ2-5; 10 nucleotides match TRBD2. Trimming at V came to 2 bases and at J to 6 bases, leaving 10 bases not matched to a gene. The germline gives CDR1 SGHRS, CDR2 YFSETQ. The CDR3 has 16 amino acids. Here the CDR3 DNA reads TGCGCCAGCAGCTTACTCGAATCTAGCGGGAGACAGACCCAGTACTTC. This gives the protein CASSLLESSGRQTQYF.

The chain couples TRBV7-2 to TRBJ2-1; no clear D gene. CDR1 and CDR2 (germline): SGHTA, FQGNSA. The CDR3 loop spans 14 amino acids. Trimming removed 1 base from V and 3 bases from J, with 7 bases in between. CDR3: CASSLGWGYNEQFF. In DNA, the CDR3 is TGTGCCAGCAGCTTAGGTTGGGGCTACAATGAGCAGTTCTTC. The variable domain in full, completed from reference TRBV7-2 and TRBJ2-1, reads GAGVSQSPSNKVTEKGKDVELRCDPISGHTALYWYRQSLGQGLEFLIYFQGNSAPDKSGLPSDRFSAERTGGSVSTLTIQRTQQEDSAVYLCASSLGWGYNEQFFGPGTRLTVL.

This sequence joins TRBV9 and TRBJ1-3, with no clear D. This CDR3 is 17 amino acids long. Deletions cut 0 bases from V and 0 bases from J, with 13 bases between. Per germline, CDR1 SGDLS and CDR2 YYNGEE. The CDR3 bases are TGTGCCAGCAGCGTAGCCAGTACGGCCTACTCTGGAAACACCATATATTTT. It encodes CASSVASTAYSGNTIYF.

This clonotype appeared a few times. This chain joins TRBV12-3 or TRBV12-4 and TRBJ2-2; tentative D call: TRBD2 (6 bases). The CDR3 sequence is 17 residues long. V shed 1 base and J shed 6 bases, with 18 bases lying between them. The CDR3 spells CASSLVLGRPQSGELFF. The CDR3 coding sequence is TGTGCCAGCAGTTTAGTTCTCGGGAGACCCCAGTCCGGGGAGCTGTTTTTT.

This clonotype was counted between two and nine times. This chain uses TRBV7-3 with TRBJ2-3; D ambiguous. CDR3 length: 13 amino acids. Trimming took 5 bases from V and 3 from J, leaving 9 bases between them. From germline, CDR1 is SGHTA and CDR2 FQGTGA. The CDR3 region is CASSETGTDTQYF. CDR3 coding DNA: TGTGCCAGCAGCGAAACGGGTACAGATACGCAGTATTTT.

This clonotype occurred a few times. V and J are TRBV12-3 or TRBV12-4 and TRBJ1-3; a possible D gene is TRBD1 (6 bases). CDR3 length: 14 residues. Trimming took 8 bases from V and 6 from J, leaving 17 bases between them. The CDR3 region is CASSRGGGENTIYF. The CDR3 region has the DNA TGTGCCAGCTCCCGGGGGGGGGGCGAAAACACCATATATTTT.

In its sample, this clonotype was seen a few times. This chain links TRBV23-1 with TRBJ1-6; 10 bases align to TRBD1. TRBV23-1 is known as an ORF, though its function is uncertain. The CDR3 is 16 amino acids. V shed 3 bases and J 7 bases; nucleotides not matched to a gene: 6. As DNA, the CDR3 is TGCGCCAGCAGTCAGGGGGGACAGGGGTGGAATTCACCCCTCCACTTT. It is translated as CASSQGGQGWNSPLHF.

The rearrangement links TRBV7-2 to TRBJ2-5; the D is unclear. Germline assignment: CDR1 SGHTA and CDR2 FQGNSA. The V end was cut by 1 base, the J end by 5 bases, with 14 bases between. CDR3 length equals 15 residues. CDR3 sequence (DNA): TGTGCCAGCAGCTTAGACTCGGTTGTAGGGGAGACCCAGTACTTC. It encodes CASSLDSVVGETQYF.

This clonotype was counted many times. This sequence joins TRBV7-9 and TRBJ2-1; 9 bases agree with TRBD1. V shed 5 bases and J 4 bases; nucleotides not matched to a gene: 3. Per germline, CDR1 SEHNR and CDR2 FQNEAQ (reference sequence). This CDR3 has 14 residues. CDR3 bases: TGTGCCAGCAGCCCCGGGACAGGGTACAATGAGCAGTTCTTC. It specifies CASSPGTGYNEQFF.

This clonotype was seen ten or more times. The chain employs TRBV5-1 and TRBJ2-4; D remains ambiguous. Germline loops: CDR1 SGHRS, CDR2 YFSETQ. V lost 0 bases and J 8 bases, leaving 9 bases between the germline ends. The CDR3 has 13 residues. The CDR3 DNA reads as TGCGCCAGCAGCTTGGTGGGGATCGACATTCAGTACTTC. This sequence encodes CASSLVGIDIQYF.

This clonotype came up a few times. The chain couples TRBV2 to TRBJ2-7; D perhaps matches TRBD2 (5 bases). The V and J ends lost 5 bases and 0 bases respectively, with 17 bases between them. Germline values: CDR1 SNHLY, CDR2 FYNNEI. The CDR3 spans 16 residues. This CDR3 is CASSSVDFSSSYEQYF. CDR3 coding DNA: TGTGCCAGCAGTTCCGTGGACTTTTCAAGCTCCTACGAGCAGTACTTC.

The chain carries TRBV12-3 or TRBV12-4 and TRBJ2-7; D not certain. V was trimmed by 6 bases and J by 6 bases, leaving 9 bases between them. The CDR3 runs 11 residues. The CDR3 DNA is TGTGCCAGCAGCTATGGAGCCGAGCAGTACGTC. This encodes CASSYGAEQYV.

This clonotype was found many times. The rearrangement joins TRBV20-1 to TRBJ1-1; D is perhaps TRBD1 (5 bases). The CDR3 contains 13 residues. Trimming removed 0 bases at V and 6 bases at J, with 11 bases between. Per germline, CDR1 DFQATT and CDR2 SNEGSKA (reference sequence). CDR3 region: CSARDGKGSEAFF. The DNA of the CDR3 is TGCAGTGCTAGAGATGGGAAGGGGTCTGAAGCTTTCTTT.

This clonotype has a count of ten or more. This chain connects TRBV6-4 to TRBJ2-3; weak D call: TRBD2 (5 bases). Trimming cost V 3 bases and J 0 bases, with 7 bases left between them. This CDR3 region has 14 residues. CDR1 is MRHNA and CDR2 is SNTAGT in the germline V gene. This CDR3 reads CASSERGSTDTQYF. In DNA form, the CDR3 reads TGTGCCAGCAGTGAAAGAGGGAGCACAGATACGCAGTATTTT.

The chain carries TRBV6-5 and TRBJ2-7; tentative D call: TRBD2 (6 bases). Germline CDR1 is MNHEY and CDR2 is SVGAGI. This CDR3 region has 14 residues. V was cut by 5 bases and J by 2 bases, with 13 bases left in between. CDR3 residues: CASSIREKPYEQYF. The CDR3, as DNA: TGTGCCAGCAGTATCCGGGAGAAACCCTACGAGCAGTACTTC.

This clonotype was seen a handful of times. The chain employs TRBV5-4 and TRBJ1-2; D might be TRBD1 (6 bases). The CDR3 is 14 residues long. V was clipped by 4 bases and J by 4 bases, with 14 bases between them. The germline CDR1 and CDR2 sequences are SGHNT and YYREEE (reference sequence). The CDR3 loop is CASSPGGLGYGYTF. The CDR3 nucleotides are TGTGCCAGCAGCCCCGGGGGCCTCGGCTATGGCTACACCTTC.

At least ten counts were recorded for this clonotype. The rearrangement uses TRBV6-2 or TRBV6-3 and TRBJ1-5, with D tentatively TRBD1 (6 bases). Germline-derived CDR1 and CDR2 are MNHEY and SVGEGT. Trimming took off 6 bases at V and 5 bases at J, with 14 bases between the two ends. This CDR3 contains 14 residues. For the CDR3, the DNA is TGTGCCAGCAGCTCAACAGGGACCCATCAGCCCCAGCATTTT. Translated, it gives CASSSTGTHQPQHF.

This clonotype was counted a few times. In DNA, the CDR3 is TGTGCCAGCAGTTACTCGAATGTCGGGGTTCAGCAGTACTTC. It yields the protein CASSYSNVGVQQYF. J is TRBJ2-7 and V is TRBV6-6; D perhaps matches TRBD2 (5 bases). Per germline, CDR1 MNHNY and CDR2 SVGAGI (reference sequence). The V and J ends lost 0 bases and 8 bases respectively, with 14 bases between them. This CDR3 has 14 amino acids.

The chain has TRBV5-4 and TRBJ2-3; D is perhaps TRBD2 (7 bases). The germline V gene encodes CDR1 SGHNT and CDR2 YYREEE (reference sequence). V lost 0 bases and J lost 5, with 16 bases in between. This CDR3 contains 16 residues. In nucleotides, the CDR3 is TGTGCCAGCAGCTTGGCCCTGGCGGGGGCCCGAGATACGCAGTATTTT. It translates to CASSLALAGARDTQYF. Filled out from reference TRBV5-4 and TRBJ2-3, the complete variable domain reads ETGVTQSPTHLIKTRGQQVTLRCSSQSGHNTVSWYQQALGQGPQFIFQYYREEENGRGNFPPRFSGLQFPNYSSELNVNALELDDSALYLCASSLALAGARDTQYFGPGTRLTVL.

This clonotype occurred many times. V usage is TRBV5-6 and J usage is TRBJ1-1, with D tentatively TRBD1 (5 bases). The CDR3 has 12 amino acids. Trimming removed 3 bases at V and 8 bases at J, with 11 bases between. Germline V gene sequence: CDR1 SGHDT, CDR2 YYEEEE. CDR3 sequence (DNA): TGTGCCAGCAGCTCAGGGAATAGGGAAGCTTTCTTT. The encoded protein is CASSSGNREAFF.

V and J are TRBV5-4 and TRBJ2-3; 12 bases fit TRBD2. The CDR3 has 16 amino acids. Germline V gene data show CDR1 as SGHNT and CDR2 as YYREEE (reference sequence). V shed 4 bases, J shed 2 bases, and the junction held 5 bases outside the gene matches. Here the CDR3 reads CASSLTSGGYTDTQYF. The CDR3 DNA is TGTGCCAGCAGCCTGACTAGCGGGGGTTACACAGATACGCAGTATTTT.

V gene TRBV6-2 or TRBV6-3 combines with J gene TRBJ1-4, with a weak D call TRBD1 (5 bases). V was shortened by 6 bases and J by 7 bases, with 18 bases between the two germline ends. The CDR3 runs to 15 residues. Germline lookup yields CDR1 MNHEY and CDR2 SVGEGT. CDR3 sequence: CASSRTGTRREKLFF. The CDR3 bases are TGTGCCAGCAGCCGCACCGGGACCCGGCGTGAAAAACTGTTTTTT.

This clonotype was counted at least ten times. The chain has TRBV3-1 and TRBJ2-1, with 8 positions matching TRBD1. The CDR3 has 16 amino acids. Trimming cost V 4 bases and J 7 bases; bases outside gene matches: 12. Germline V gene lookup returns CDR1 LGHDT and CDR2 YNNKEL (reference sequence). The CDR3 nucleotides read TGTGCCAGCAGCCCCTCGACAGGGGTCGCCGGAAATGAGCAGTTCTTC. Translation: CASSPSTGVAGNEQFF.

This clonotype was observed many times. The V call is TRBV5-1, the J call TRBJ2-2, with TRBD1 matching 7 bases. The trim removed 4 bases at V and 2 bases at J, leaving 5 bases unmatched. Germline-derived CDR1 and CDR2 are SGHRS and YFSETQ. This CDR3 is 15 amino acids long. Here the CDR3 reads CASSQGQPNTGELFF. In nucleotides, the CDR3 is TGCGCCAGCAGCCAGGGACAGCCAAACACCGGGGAGCTGTTTTTT.

This clonotype was observed at least ten times. The chain employs TRBV5-1 and TRBJ1-1; TRBD1 agrees at 7 bases. With 4 bases clipped from V and 4 bases from J, the junction kept 10 bases outside the gene matches. CDR1 is SGHRS and CDR2 is YFSETQ in the germline V gene. This CDR3 is 15 amino acids long. The CDR3 DNA follows: TGCGCCAGCAGCCCTCCGAGACAGGGAGGCACTGAAGCTTTCTTT. As protein: CASSPPRQGGTEAFF.

Many counts were recorded for this clonotype. The V call is TRBV7-6, the J call TRBJ2-1; maybe TRBD2 (5 bases). There are 15 residues in the CDR3. CDR1 SGHVS and CDR2 FNYEAQ come from the germline V gene. Trimming left V 1 base short and J 0 bases short, with 7 bases between. The CDR3 nucleotides are TGTGCCAGCAGCTTAGGAGGGTACTCCTACAATGAGCAGTTCTTC. Translated: CASSLGGYSYNEQFF.

The CDR3 DNA reads TGTGCCAGCATCAGGGGGCTGGAAAATGAGCAGTTCTTC. It codes for CASIRGLENEQFF. The rearrangement uses TRBV2 and TRBJ2-1; 8 positions match TRBD1. CDR3 size: 13 residues. With 7 bases clipped from V and 7 bases from J, the junction kept 6 bases outside the gene matches. Germline CDR1 is SNHLY and CDR2 is FYNNEI.

The chain uses TRBV14 and TRBJ1-6; 9 bases line up with TRBD1. The CDR3 extends over 14 amino acids. Per the germline V gene, CDR1 is SGHDN and CDR2 is FVKESK. J gave up 9 bases and V 5 bases, and 5 bases lay outside the gene matches. The CDR3 spells CASSSGTGFSPLHF. DNA of the CDR3: TGTGCCAGCAGCTCCGGGACAGGGTTTTCACCCCTCCACTTT.